Below are 18 T cell receptor beta chains sequenced from a single sample in a study of OX40 agonist ivuxolimab in advanced cancers. Produced via immunoSEQ multiplex PCR; TCRdb's table is partial and in-frame only. The profile shows about 35,000 clones, over 80% of them singletons. Sequencing used CD4+ or CD8+ T cells sorted from blood, obtained in a trial of the OX40 agonist ivuxolimab. These TCRs come from an adult with an advanced solid tumor such as melanoma, head and neck, liver or kidney cancer.

The chain combines TRBV6-5 with TRBJ2-1, with TRBD2 matching 8 bases. The V and J ends lost 6 bases and 8 bases, in that order; junction bases with no gene match: 6. Germline V gives CDR1 MNHEY, CDR2 SVGAGI. CDR3 size: 13 residues. CDR3 nucleotide sequence: TGTGCCAGCAGCTACGGGACTAGAGATGAGCAGTTCTTC. This codes for CASSYGTRDEQFF.

This chain links TRBV2 with TRBJ1-1, with 9 positions matching TRBD1. Trimming at V came to 9 bases and at J to 1 base, leaving 9 bases not matched to a gene. The CDR3 covers 15 residues. Germline-derived CDR1 and CDR2 are SNHLY and FYNNEI. The CDR3 is CASRDRGGTNTEAFF. The CDR3 DNA is TGTGCCAGTAGAGACAGGGGGGGCACGAACACTGAAGCTTTCTTT.

V gene TRBV2 combines with J gene TRBJ2-7; 7 nucleotides match TRBD1. Germline values: CDR1 SNHLY, CDR2 FYNNEI. The V and J ends lost 5 bases and 9 bases, in that order; junction bases with no gene match: 10. This CDR3 region has 13 residues. The CDR3 is CASSQDRAMVQYF. In DNA form, the CDR3 reads TGTGCCAGCAGTCAAGACAGGGCTATGGTGCAGTACTTC.

The rearrangement uses TRBV13 and TRBJ2-1, with D perhaps matching TRBD2 (6 bases). Germline V gene lookup returns CDR1 PRHDT and CDR2 FYEKMQ (reference sequence). CDR3 length equals 15 residues. V dropped 1 base and J dropped 1 base, with 8 bases sitting between them. CDR3 region: CASSLVAGSYNEQFF. CDR3 coding DNA: TGTGCCAGCAGCTTAGTGGCGGGGTCCTACAATGAGCAGTTCTTC. The full variable domain, with the rest looked up from reference TRBV13 and TRBJ2-1, is AAGVIQSPRHLIKEKRETATLKCYPIPRHDTVYWYQQGPGQDPQFLISFYEKMQSDKGSIPDRFSAQQFSDYHSELNMSSLELGDSALYFCASSLVAGSYNEQFFGPGTRLTVL.

The chain employs TRBV18 and TRBJ2-2; 8 bases map to TRBD1. The CDR3 runs to 15 residues. With V trimmed by 2 bases and J by 4 bases, 3 bases remained unmatched. Germline V gene data show CDR1 as KGHSH and CDR2 as LQKENI. The CDR3 reads CASSPTGGFTGELFF. CDR3 DNA sequence: TGTGCCAGCTCACCAACAGGGGGATTCACCGGGGAGCTGTTTTTT.

The V and J genes are TRBV5-8 and TRBJ2-7, with 9 bases fitting TRBD2. Germline CDR1 reads SGHTS; CDR2 reads YDEGEE. With V trimmed by 2 bases and J by 3 bases, 6 bases remained unmatched. The CDR3 consists of 15 residues. In DNA, the CDR3 is TGTGCCAGCAGCTTCGTGGGACTAGCAGTCTACGAGCAGTACTTC. It codes for CASSFVGLAVYEQYF.

The rearrangement uses TRBV7-6 and TRBJ1-4, with a tentative D call TRBD1 (6 bases). With 1 base removed from V and 8 bases from J, the gap between germline ends came to 11 bases. Germline lookup yields CDR1 SGHVS and CDR2 FNYEAQ. The CDR3 is made up of 14 amino acids. The CDR3 DNA reads TGTGCCAGCAGCTTAGAGGGGGGAGGCGAAAAACTGTTTTTT. It translates to CASSLEGGGEKLFF.

The rearrangement uses TRBV2 and TRBJ2-3, with 7 positions matching TRBD2. V dropped 6 bases and J dropped 8; count of bases not matched to a gene: 11. CDR1 and CDR2 from the germline V gene are SNHLY and FYNNEI. The CDR3 totals 14 residues. The DNA for the CDR3 is TGTGCCAGCAGCGTAGGGACTAACCCTTCTACGCAGTATTTT. Protein: CASSVGTNPSTQYF.

The chain is built from TRBV2 and TRBJ2-7, with D maybe TRBD2 (6 bases). CDR1 and CDR2 from the germline V gene are SNHLY and FYNNEI. The CDR3 length is 15 residues. The germline V and J ends were trimmed by 6 bases and 1 base, with 16 bases remaining between them. The CDR3 here is CASSPGGDLSYEQYF. The CDR3 region has the DNA TGTGCCAGCAGCCCCGGCGGGGATTTATCCTACGAGCAGTACTTC.

This sequence joins TRBV7-2 and TRBJ2-3; either TRBD1 or TRBD2 may supply D (6 bases each). Germline V gene lookup returns CDR1 SGHTA and CDR2 FQGNSA. CDR3 size: 15 residues. V lost 0 bases and J lost 6, with 13 bases in between. The CDR3: CASSLAGGLGDTQYF. The CDR3 nucleotides are TGTGCCAGCAGCTTAGCTGGGGGGCTCGGGGATACGCAGTATTTT.

The DNA of the CDR3 is TGTGCCAGCAGCCTCGAGGGGTCCAGCAATCAGCCCCAGCATTTT. This codes for CASSLEGSSNQPQHF. The chain carries TRBV6-5 and TRBJ1-5, with D possibly being TRBD1 (5 bases). The CDR3 loop spans 15 amino acids. Germline V lookup: CDR1 MNHEY, CDR2 SVGAGI. Between the trimmed V and J ends, which lost 6 bases and 1 base, there was a span of 13 bases.

The DNA for the CDR3 is TGTGCCAGCAGCTTATACAGGGACCGTAACTATGGCTACACCTTC. As protein: CASSLYRDRNYGYTF. The chain links TRBV7-2 to TRBJ1-2, with D possibly being TRBD1 (6 bases). The germline V gene has CDR1 SGHTA and CDR2 FQGNSA. CDR3 length equals 15 residues. V was cut by 2 bases and J by 1 base, with 11 bases left in between.

The rearrangement joins TRBV5-6 to TRBJ1-4, with D maybe TRBD1 (5 bases). Germline V CDR1 and CDR2: SGHDT, YYEEEE. This CDR3 comprises 16 residues. Trimming cost V 0 bases and J 6 bases, with 15 bases left between them. The CDR3 DNA reads as TGTGCCAGCAGCTTGGCCGGGGGTAGGGTCGATGAAAAACTGTTTTTT. Translated: CASSLAGGRVDEKLFF.

The V and J genes are TRBV5-1 and TRBJ2-2; D is possibly TRBD2 (5 bases). V dropped 4 bases and J dropped 0 bases, with 7 bases sitting between them. Germline values: CDR1 SGHRS, CDR2 YFSETQ. This CDR3 has 14 residues. In DNA form, the CDR3 reads TGCGCCAGCAGCCCGGACTCGAACACCGGGGAGCTGTTTTTT. The encoded protein is CASSPDSNTGELFF.

The chain links TRBV4-1 to TRBJ2-1; 8 bases are a match to TRBD1. The CDR3 consists of 20 residues. Unmatched junction bases numbered 14, after V lost 0 bases and J lost 1 base. Per the germline V gene, CDR1 is MGHRA and CDR2 is YSYEKL. The CDR3 protein is CASSQDPTGAPGVSYNEQFF. The CDR3, as DNA: TGCGCCAGCAGCCAAGACCCGACAGGGGCCCCGGGGGTGTCCTACAATGAGCAGTTCTTC.

The chain recombines TRBV6-5 with TRBJ2-1; 12 bases fit TRBD1. After removal of 4 bases from V and 10 bases from J, the junction contained 8 bases not matched to a gene. Germline-derived CDR1 and CDR2 are MNHEY and SVGAGI. The CDR3 loop spans 15 amino acids. CDR3 DNA sequence: TGTGCCAGCAGTTTCCCCGGGACAGGGGGCCGAGAGCAGTTCTTC. It codes for CASSFPGTGGREQFF.

The chain carries TRBV7-2 and TRBJ1-2; perhaps TRBD1 as D (6 bases). In germline, CDR1 is SGHTA, CDR2 FQGNSA. This CDR3 contains 12 residues. V shed 3 bases and J shed 8 bases, with 10 bases lying between them. The CDR3 nucleotides are TGTGCCAGCAGCTTGGACAGTCCGGGCTACACCTTC. This sequence encodes CASSLDSPGYTF.

The rearrangement joins TRBV6-1 to TRBJ2-5; D is undetermined. The germline V gene encodes CDR1 MNHNS and CDR2 SASEGT. V lost 1 base, J lost 2 bases, and 8 bases lay in between. The CDR3 has 14 amino acids. Here the CDR3 reads CASSEVGSQETQYF. DNA for the CDR3: TGTGCCAGCAGTGAAGTGGGCAGTCAAGAGACCCAGTACTTC.